This is a list of T cell receptor beta chains from one sample in a study of blood T cell repertoires in COVID-19. TCRdb's copy holds only in-frame clones and misses some; the assay was immunoSEQ multiplex PCR. The table has under 200,000 clones, roughly 89% seen once; the top ten hold approximately 10%. Input material: peripheral blood. The source is a woman in her 70s with COVID-19, enrolled during active disease. Each CDR3 is given with its conserved first and last residue. A D gene is named only where the DNA matches it firmly. Clone size is stated in some rows and not others, as once, few, many or a class when expanded.

D: NA; size: NA; J: TRBJ1-6; V: TRBV6-5; CDR3: CASSKRNSPLHF; DNA: TGTGCCAGCAGTAAGCGCAATTCACCCCTCCACTTT
D: NA; size: NA; J: TRBJ2-6; V: TRBV7-2; CDR3: CASTGGANVLTF; DNA: TGTGCCAGCACGGGTGGGGCCAACGTCCTGACTTTC
D: TRBD1; size: NA; J: TRBJ1-1; V: TRBV27; CDR3: CASSYRGRDTEAFF; DNA: TGTGCCAGCAGTTACAGGGGGCGTGACACTGAAGCTTTCTTT
D: NA; size: NA; J: TRBJ2-5; V: TRBV29-1; CDR3: CSVEDRGSQETQYF; DNA: TGCAGCGTTGAAGATCGCGGCAGTCAAGAGACCCAGTACTTC
D: NA; size: NA; J: TRBJ1-2; V: TRBV5-1; CDR3: CASSLQGSNGYTF; DNA: TGCGCCAGCAGCTTGCAGGGGTCCAATGGCTACACCTTC
D: TRBD1; size: NA; J: TRBJ1-2; V: TRBV19; CDR3: CASSQPPGQGLDGYTF; DNA: TGTGCCAGTAGTCAGCCCCCGGGACAGGGTTTGGATGGCTACACCTTC
D: NA; size: NA; J: TRBJ2-1; V: TRBV6-4; CDR3: CASSEKPWALDEQFF; DNA: TGTGCCAGCAGCGAAAAGCCATGGGCCCTGGATGAGCAGTTCTTC
D: NA; size: NA; J: TRBJ1-1; V: TRBV5-1; CDR3: CASRSRTSGDTEAFF; DNA: TGCGCCAGCAGGTCCCGGACTTCAGGGGACACTGAAGCTTTCTTT
D: NA; size: once; J: TRBJ2-3; V: TRBV29-1; CDR3: CSVEFRGPDTQYF; DNA: TGCAGCGTTGAGTTCAGGGGCCCAGATACGCAGTATTTT
D: NA; size: few; J: TRBJ2-3; V: TRBV7-8; CDR3: CASSLRGGGIGTDTQYF; DNA: TGTGCCAGCAGCTTAAGGGGTGGAGGGATAGGTACAGATACGCAGTATTTT
D: TRBD1; size: NA; J: TRBJ1-1; V: TRBV28; CDR3: CASITRQGNTEAFF; DNA: TGTGCCAGCATCACAAGACAGGGGAACACTGAAGCTTTCTTT
D: TRBD1; size: NA; J: TRBJ2-1; V: TRBV5-4; CDR3: CASSFGQGSNEQFF; DNA: TGTGCCAGCAGCTTTGGACAGGGGTCGAATGAGCAGTTCTTC
D: NA; size: once; J: TRBJ1-6; V: TRBV2; CDR3: CASSDGDSPLHF; DNA: TGTGCCAGCAGTGACGGGGATTCACCCCTCCACTTT
D: TRBD1; size: NA; J: TRBJ1-2; V: TRBV5-1; CDR3: CASSLGAGQGDGYTF; DNA: TGCGCCAGCAGCTTGGGAGCGGGACAGGGGGACGGCTACACCTTC
D: NA; size: NA; J: TRBJ1-2; V: TRBV7-8; CDR3: CASSLGGGNYGYTF; DNA: TGTGCCAGCAGCTTAGGCGGAGGAAACTATGGCTACACCTTC
D: NA; size: NA; J: TRBJ2-7; V: TRBV15; CDR3: CATSSGTQDFHEQYF; DNA: TGTGCCACCAGCAGTGGGACACAGGATTTTCACGAGCAGTACTTC
D: NA; size: NA; J: TRBJ2-5; V: TRBV18; CDR3: CASSAGWEETQYF; DNA: TGTGCCAGCTCAGCAGGGTGGGAAGAGACCCAGTACTTC
D: TRBD1; size: NA; J: TRBJ1-2; V: TRBV5-5; CDR3: CASSPDNRDSYGYTF; DNA: TGTGCCAGCAGCCCAGATAACCGGGACAGCTATGGCTACACCTTC
D: NA; size: NA; J: TRBJ1-3; V: TRBV7-2; CDR3: CASSPPLSGNTIYF; DNA: TGTGCCAGCAGCCCCCCACTATCTGGAAACACCATATATTTT
D: TRBD2; size: NA; J: TRBJ2-2; V: TRBV7-8; CDR3: CASSLGLAGGPSTGELFF; DNA: TGTGCCAGCAGCTTAGGACTAGCGGGGGGGCCGAGCACCGGGGAGCTGTTTTTT
D: NA; size: NA; J: TRBJ1-3; V: TRBV7-9; CDR3: CASSSGHPAGNTIYF; DNA: TGTGCCAGCAGCTCCGGACACCCGGCGGGAAACACCATATATTTT
D: NA; size: NA; J: TRBJ1-6; V: TRBV5-1; CDR3: CASSSEGGKGNSPLHF; DNA: TGCGCCAGCAGCTCAGAAGGCGGGAAAGGTAATTCACCCCTCCACTTT
D: TRBD1; size: few; J: TRBJ1-2; V: TRBV7-2; CDR3: CASTPGQGNGYTF; DNA: TGTGCCAGCACGCCGGGACAGGGGAACGGCTACACCTTC
D: NA; size: NA; J: TRBJ2-1; V: TRBV24-1; CDR3: CATRQGNEQFF; DNA: TGTGCCACCAGACAGGGCAATGAGCAGTTCTTC
D: TRBD1; size: NA; J: TRBJ1-4; V: TRBV25-1; CDR3: CASTQGDRSRLFF; DNA: TGTGCCAGCACCCAGGGGGATAGGTCTCGACTGTTTTTT
D: TRBD1; size: NA; J: TRBJ1-6; V: TRBV4-1; CDR3: CASSQGISGTEHSPLHF; DNA: TGCGCCAGCAGCCAGGGGATTTCCGGGACAGAGCATTCACCCCTCCACTTT